These 20 T cell receptor beta chains share one sample of origin, sequenced in a study of T cell responses to AZD1222 COVID-19 vaccine. Produced via immunoSEQ multiplex PCR; TCRdb's table is partial and in-frame only. The sample carries about 67,000 clones, about 80% recorded once. The specimen was peripheral blood, collected 28 days after the second AZD1222 dose. These receptors were collected from an adult who received the AZD1222 COVID-19 vaccine.

This clone was counted a few times. The V and J genes are TRBV6-2 or TRBV6-3 and TRBJ1-4; no definite D call. This CDR3 spans 12 amino acids. CDR1 is MNHEY, CDR2 SVGEGT, per germline. V gave up 6 bases and J gave up 8 bases, with 10 bases separating them. CDR3 nucleotides: TGTGCCAGCAGCCCCCAATCCGAAAAACTGTTTTTT. It yields the protein CASSPQSEKLFF.

The chain has TRBV6-4 and TRBJ2-6, with D perhaps matching TRBD1 (5 bases). This CDR3 comprises 16 residues. The germline V gene has CDR1 MRHNA and CDR2 SNTAGT. V lost 3 bases to trimming and J lost 0 bases, with 9 bases between them. The CDR3 coding sequence is TGTGCCAGCAGTGATCAGGGCTTCTCTGGGGCCAACGTCCTGACTTTC. Protein sequence: CASSDQGFSGANVLTF.

This clone was seen once. The chain couples TRBV19 to TRBJ2-7, with unresolved D. The germline V and J ends were trimmed by 2 bases and 1 base, with 6 bases remaining between them. The length of the CDR3 is 13 residues. CDR1 and CDR2 from the germline V gene are LNHDA and SQIVND (reference sequence). In DNA form, the CDR3 reads TGTGCCAGTAGTATAAAAGGATCCTACGAGCAGTACTTC. Translating it yields CASSIKGSYEQYF. Filled out from reference TRBV19 and TRBJ2-7, the complete variable domain reads DGGITQSPKYLFRKEGQNVTLSCEQNLNHDAMYWYRQDPGQGLRLIYYSQIVNDFQKGDIAEGYSVSREKKESFPLTVTSAQKNPTAFYLCASSIKGSYEQYFGPGTRLTVT.

The genes are TRBV10-1 and TRBJ1-2; D not certain. This CDR3 has 11 amino acids. CDR1 and CDR2 (germline): WNHNN, SYGVQD (reference sequence). V lost 2 bases, J lost 7 bases, and 5 bases lay in between. CDR3 sequence (DNA): TGCGCCAGCAGTGAGCCTCTTGGCTACACCTTC. Its translation: CASSEPLGYTF.

V and J are TRBV7-9 and TRBJ1-1; 9 bases match TRBD1. The CDR3 is made up of 14 amino acids. With 5 bases clipped from V and 6 bases from J, the junction kept 7 bases outside the gene matches. Per germline, CDR1 SEHNR and CDR2 FQNEAQ (reference sequence). The CDR3 sequence is CASSPWDREPEAFF. Here the CDR3 DNA reads TGTGCCAGCAGCCCCTGGGACAGGGAGCCTGAAGCTTTCTTT.

In nucleotides, the CDR3 is TGTGCCAGCAGCTCCCGACAGATGGGCTCCTACGAGCAGTACTTC. This encodes CASSSRQMGSYEQYF. The chain carries TRBV13 and TRBJ2-7; weak D call: TRBD1 (5 bases). There are 15 residues in the CDR3. V dropped 4 bases and J dropped 0 bases, with 13 bases sitting between them. CDR1 is PRHDT, CDR2 FYEKMQ, per germline (reference sequence).

This sequence joins TRBV4-1 and TRBJ1-5; D is unresolved. The CDR3 is 14 amino acids. V lost 1 base and J lost 6, with 10 bases in between. The germline gives CDR1 MGHRA, CDR2 YSYEKL. The CDR3 bases are TGCGCCAGCAGCCAAGGATGGCGAGGTCAGCCCCAGCATTTT. Translated: CASSQGWRGQPQHF.

The J gene is TRBJ1-3, the V gene TRBV5-5; D is undetermined. This CDR3 has 15 residues. Germline CDR1 and CDR2: SGHKS and YYEKEE (reference sequence). V was pared by 0 bases and J by 0 bases, with 7 bases between. The chain's CDR3 is CASSLAAASGNTIYF. Here the CDR3 DNA reads TGTGCCAGCAGCTTGGCGGCAGCCTCTGGAAACACCATATATTTT.

The chain uses TRBV11-2 and TRBJ1-5, with TRBD1 matching 7 bases. Unmatched junction bases numbered 3, after V lost 0 bases and J lost 7 bases. The germline CDR1 and CDR2 sequences are SGHAT and FQNNGV. The CDR3 is 14 amino acids. In nucleotides, the CDR3 is TGTGCCAGCAGCTTAGACAGGGGGGACCAGCCCCAGCATTTT. Encoded protein: CASSLDRGDQPQHF. Full variable domain (missing parts from reference TRBV11-2 and TRBJ1-5): EAGVAQSPRYKIIEKRQSVAFWCNPISGHATLYWYQQILGQGPKLLIQFQNNGVVDDSQLPKDRFSAERLKGVDSTLKIQPAKLEDSAVYLCASSLDRGDQPQHFGDGTRLSIL.

This clone was counted once. This chain joins TRBV4-1 and TRBJ2-7; 8 bases match TRBD1. Germline V gives CDR1 MGHRA, CDR2 YSYEKL. Germline trimming cut 3 bases from V and 4 bases from J; bases unmatched to any gene: 2. This CDR3 comprises 13 residues. The CDR3 DNA reads TGCGCCAGCAGCCAGGGACAGGAATACGAGCAGTACTTC. Translation: CASSQGQEYEQYF.

The gene calls are TRBV6-5 and TRBJ1-1, with D unclear. The CDR3 is 12 residues long. Germline values: CDR1 MNHEY, CDR2 SVGAGI. The V end was cut by 4 bases, the J end by 1 base, with 4 bases between. In DNA, the CDR3 is TGTGCCAGCAGTTCGGGGAACACTGAAGCTTTCTTT. This sequence encodes CASSSGNTEAFF.

V is TRBV7-6 and J is TRBJ2-3; maybe TRBD1 (6 bases). Germline-derived CDR1 and CDR2 are SGHVS and FNYEAQ. Trimming took 6 bases from V and 3 from J, leaving 16 bases between them. This CDR3 is 15 amino acids long. CDR3 bases: TGTGCCAGCAGGCGTAGTGGGGGCTGGACAGATACGCAGTATTTT. This translates into CASRRSGGWTDTQYF.

The gene calls are TRBV30 and TRBJ2-7, with D unresolved. V was shortened by 0 bases and J by 0 bases, with 9 bases between the two germline ends. This CDR3 is built from 14 residues. Germline lookup yields CDR1 GTSNPN and CDR2 SVGIG (reference sequence). The CDR3 spells CAWSVLGFSYEQYF. CDR3 DNA sequence: TGTGCCTGGAGTGTTCTAGGCTTCTCCTACGAGCAGTACTTC. The full variable domain, completed using reference TRBV30 and TRBJ2-7, is SQTIHQWPATLVQPVGSPLSLECTVEGTSNPNLYWYRQAAGRGLQLLFYSVGIGQISSEVPQNLSASRPQDRQFILSSKKLLLSDSGFYLCAWSVLGFSYEQYFGPGTRLTVT.

The rearrangement uses TRBV5-1 and TRBJ2-5, with D tentatively TRBD2 (7 bases). Germline values: CDR1 SGHRS, CDR2 YFSETQ. Trimming removed 1 base from V and 2 bases from J, with 15 bases in between. CDR3 length equals 16 residues. CDR3 region: CASSLNLGGPQETQYF. The CDR3 nucleotides are TGCGCCAGCAGCTTGAATCTGGGGGGGCCACAAGAGACCCAGTACTTC.

The chain uses TRBV5-1 and TRBJ2-5; D is possibly TRBD1 (5 bases). Germline V lookup: CDR1 SGHRS, CDR2 YFSETQ. Trimming cost V 3 bases and J 5 bases, with 11 bases left between them. The CDR3 sequence is 13 residues long. For the CDR3, the DNA is TGCGCCAGCAGCTCGCAGGGTGCGGAGACCCAGTACTTC. Protein product: CASSSQGAETQYF.

The chain carries TRBV5-1 and TRBJ1-2; TRBD1 agrees at 10 bases. The ends lost 3 bases at V and 3 bases at J; junction bases unmatched: 5. The CDR3 totals 15 residues. Germline V gives CDR1 SGHRS, CDR2 YFSETQ. CDR3 nucleotide sequence: TGCGCCAGCAGCTCCAGGACAGGGGGAGACTATGGCTACACCTTC. This translates into CASSSRTGGDYGYTF.

V and J are TRBV5-5 and TRBJ1-5; 10 bases match TRBD1. The CDR3 runs to 14 residues. Germline values: CDR1 SGHKS, CDR2 YYEKEE (reference sequence). V dropped 2 bases and J dropped 7; count of bases not matched to a gene: 3. This chain's CDR3 is CASSFGTGEQPQHF. As DNA, the CDR3 is TGTGCCAGCAGCTTTGGGACAGGGGAACAGCCCCAGCATTTT.

The chain has TRBV11-2 and TRBJ2-2; possibly TRBD2 for D (5 bases). Germline CDR1 is SGHAT and CDR2 is FQNNGV. Trimming removed 8 bases from V and 7 bases from J, with 26 bases in between. The CDR3 has 17 amino acids. This chain's CDR3 is CASRRIQGSRFGGELFF. The DNA for the CDR3 is TGTGCCAGCCGCCGAATTCAAGGGAGCAGGTTTGGCGGGGAGCTGTTTTTT.

This chain uses TRBV6-2 or TRBV6-3 with TRBJ2-3; D is uncertain. The CDR3 runs to 13 residues. V shed 6 bases and J shed 0 bases, with 7 bases lying between them. Germline CDR1 is MNHEY and CDR2 is SVGEGT. CDR3 region: CASSRDSTDTQYF. In DNA, the CDR3 is TGTGCCAGCAGCCGCGACAGCACAGATACGCAGTATTTT.

This clone was recorded once. The chain couples TRBV6-5 to TRBJ2-1, with D possibly being TRBD1 or TRBD2 (6 bases each). CDR3 size: 14 residues. The V gene lost 5 bases and the J gene lost 11 bases, with 19 bases spanning the gap. Germline-derived CDR1 and CDR2 are MNHEY and SVGAGI. The CDR3 spells CASSPSGTGAKQFF. The CDR3, as DNA: TGTGCCAGCAGTCCGTCTGGGACGGGGGCAAAGCAGTTCTTC.